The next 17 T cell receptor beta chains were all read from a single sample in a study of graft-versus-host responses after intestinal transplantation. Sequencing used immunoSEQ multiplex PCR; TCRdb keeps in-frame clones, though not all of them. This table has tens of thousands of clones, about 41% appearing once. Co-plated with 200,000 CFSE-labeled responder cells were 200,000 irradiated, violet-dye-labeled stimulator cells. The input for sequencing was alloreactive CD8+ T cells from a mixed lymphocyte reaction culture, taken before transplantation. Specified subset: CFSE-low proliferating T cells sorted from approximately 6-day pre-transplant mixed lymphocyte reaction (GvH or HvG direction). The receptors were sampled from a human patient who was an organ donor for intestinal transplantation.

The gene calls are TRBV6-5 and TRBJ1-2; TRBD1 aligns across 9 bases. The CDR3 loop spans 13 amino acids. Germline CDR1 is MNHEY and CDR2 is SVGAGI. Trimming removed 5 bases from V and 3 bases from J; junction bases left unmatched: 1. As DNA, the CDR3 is TGTGCCAGCAGTAGGACAGGGGACTATGGCTACACCTTC. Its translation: CASSRTGDYGYTF.

In DNA, the CDR3 is TGCGCCAGCAGCCAAGAACCCCTAGGCGGTGATCAGCCCCAGCATTTT. Protein: CASSQEPLGGDQPQHF. The V and J genes are TRBV4-1 and TRBJ1-5; no definite D call. V was trimmed by 0 bases and J by 5 bases, leaving 14 bases between them. Germline-derived CDR1 and CDR2 are MGHRA and YSYEKL. This CDR3 has 16 amino acids.

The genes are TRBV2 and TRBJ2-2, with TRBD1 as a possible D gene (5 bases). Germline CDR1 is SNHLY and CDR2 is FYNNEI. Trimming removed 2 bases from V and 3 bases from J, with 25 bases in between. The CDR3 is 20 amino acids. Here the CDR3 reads CASSESHRFPVRRDTGELFF. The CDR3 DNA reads TGTGCCAGCAGTGAATCCCACAGGTTTCCGGTCCGAAGGGACACCGGGGAGCTGTTTTTT.

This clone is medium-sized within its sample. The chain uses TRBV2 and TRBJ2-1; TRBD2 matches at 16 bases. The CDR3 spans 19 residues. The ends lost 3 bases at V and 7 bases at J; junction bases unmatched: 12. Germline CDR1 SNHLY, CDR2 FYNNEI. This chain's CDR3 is CASSDPGLAGGPGLNEQFF. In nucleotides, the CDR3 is TGTGCCAGCAGTGATCCGGGACTAGCGGGAGGGCCGGGACTAAATGAGCAGTTCTTC. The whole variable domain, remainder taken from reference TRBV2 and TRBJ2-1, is EPEVTQTPSHQVTQMGQEVILRCVPISNHLYFYWYRQILGQKVEFLVSFYNNEISEKSEIFDDQFSVERPDGSNFTLKIRSTKLEDSAMYFCASSDPGLAGGPGLNEQFFGPGTRLTVL.

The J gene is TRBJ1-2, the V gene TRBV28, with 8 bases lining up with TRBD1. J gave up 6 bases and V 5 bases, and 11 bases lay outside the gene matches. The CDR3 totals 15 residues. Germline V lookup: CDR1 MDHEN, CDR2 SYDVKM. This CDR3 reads CASSAPPRGQDGYTF. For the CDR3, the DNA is TGTGCCAGCAGTGCTCCCCCCAGGGGGCAGGATGGCTACACCTTC.

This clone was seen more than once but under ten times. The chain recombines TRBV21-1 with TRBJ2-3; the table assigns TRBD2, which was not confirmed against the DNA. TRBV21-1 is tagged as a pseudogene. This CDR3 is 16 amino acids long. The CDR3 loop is CASSKELAGKTDTQYF. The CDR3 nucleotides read TGTGCCAGCAGCAAAGAACTAGCGGGAAAAACAGATACGCAGTATTTT.

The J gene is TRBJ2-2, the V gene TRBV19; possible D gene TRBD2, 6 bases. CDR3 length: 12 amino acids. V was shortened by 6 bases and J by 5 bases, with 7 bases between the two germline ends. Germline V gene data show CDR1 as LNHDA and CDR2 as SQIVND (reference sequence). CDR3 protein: CASRAGTGELFF. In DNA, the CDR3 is TGTGCCAGTAGGGCGGGGACCGGGGAGCTGTTTTTT.

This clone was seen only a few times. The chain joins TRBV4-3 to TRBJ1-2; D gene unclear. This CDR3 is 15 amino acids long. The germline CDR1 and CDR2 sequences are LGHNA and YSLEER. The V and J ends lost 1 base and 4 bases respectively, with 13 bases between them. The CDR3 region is CASSQVSQALYGYTF. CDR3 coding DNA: TGCGCCAGCAGCCAAGTTTCCCAGGCGCTCTATGGCTACACCTTC.

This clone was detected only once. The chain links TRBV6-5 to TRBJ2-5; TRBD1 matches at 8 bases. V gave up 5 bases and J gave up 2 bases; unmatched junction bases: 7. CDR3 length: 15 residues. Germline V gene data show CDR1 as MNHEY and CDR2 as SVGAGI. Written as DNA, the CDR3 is TGTGCCAGCAGTCGGACAGGGTGGGTGCAAGAGACCCAGTACTTC. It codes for CASSRTGWVQETQYF.

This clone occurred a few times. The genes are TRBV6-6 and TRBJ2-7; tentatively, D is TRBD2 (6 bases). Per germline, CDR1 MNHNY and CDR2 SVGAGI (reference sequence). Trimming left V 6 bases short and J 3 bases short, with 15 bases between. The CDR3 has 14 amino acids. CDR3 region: CASRLAERDYEQYF. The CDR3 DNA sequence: TGTGCCAGCAGGTTAGCGGAAAGGGACTACGAGCAGTACTTC.

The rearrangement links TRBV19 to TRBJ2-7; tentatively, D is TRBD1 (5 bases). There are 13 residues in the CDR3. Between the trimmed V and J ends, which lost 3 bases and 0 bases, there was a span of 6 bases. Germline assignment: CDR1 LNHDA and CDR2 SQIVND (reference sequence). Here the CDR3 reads CASSMTASYEQYF. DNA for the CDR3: TGTGCCAGTAGTATGACAGCCTCCTACGAGCAGTACTTC.

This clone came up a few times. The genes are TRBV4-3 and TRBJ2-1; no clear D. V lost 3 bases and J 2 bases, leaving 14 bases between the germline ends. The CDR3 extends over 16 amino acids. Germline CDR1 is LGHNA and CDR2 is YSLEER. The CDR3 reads CASSQGVRLTYNEQFF. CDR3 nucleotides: TGCGCCAGCAGCCAGGGCGTCAGGTTAACCTACAATGAGCAGTTCTTC.

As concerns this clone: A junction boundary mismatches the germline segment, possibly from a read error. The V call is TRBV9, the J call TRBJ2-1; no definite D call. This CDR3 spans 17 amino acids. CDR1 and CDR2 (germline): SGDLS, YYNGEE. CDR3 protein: CASSVGVTDSSHNEQFF. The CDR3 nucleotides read TGTGCCAGCAGCGTAGGAGTGACGGATAGCTCCCACAATGAGCAGTTCTTC.

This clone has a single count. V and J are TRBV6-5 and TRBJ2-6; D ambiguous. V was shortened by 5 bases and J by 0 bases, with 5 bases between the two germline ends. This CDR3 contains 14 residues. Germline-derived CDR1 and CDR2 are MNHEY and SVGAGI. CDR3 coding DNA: TGTGCCAGCAGTCCCAACTCTGGGGCCAACGTCCTGACTTTC. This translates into CASSPNSGANVLTF.

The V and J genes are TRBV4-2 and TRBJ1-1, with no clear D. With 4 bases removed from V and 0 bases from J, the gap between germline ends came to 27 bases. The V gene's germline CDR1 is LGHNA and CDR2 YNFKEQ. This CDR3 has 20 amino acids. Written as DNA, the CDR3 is TGTGCCAGCAGCCCAAAAAGCCATTTGTTCATAATAGAGATGAACACTGAAGCTTTCTTT. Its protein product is CASSPKSHLFIIEMNTEAFF.

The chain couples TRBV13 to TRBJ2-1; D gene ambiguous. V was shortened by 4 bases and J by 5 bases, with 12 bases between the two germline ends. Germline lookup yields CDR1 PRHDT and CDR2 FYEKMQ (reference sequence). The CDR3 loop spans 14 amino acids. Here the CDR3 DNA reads TGTGCCAGCAGCTCAACATATTTCAACAATGAGCAGTTCTTC. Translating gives CASSSTYFNNEQFF.

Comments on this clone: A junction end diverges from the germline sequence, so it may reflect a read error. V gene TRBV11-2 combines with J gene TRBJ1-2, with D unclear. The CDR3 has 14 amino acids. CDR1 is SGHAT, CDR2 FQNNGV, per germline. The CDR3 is CASSQDGANYGYTF. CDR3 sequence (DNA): TGCGCCAGCAGCCAAGACGGAGCTAACTATGGCTACACCTTC.